This T cell receptor beta chain was captured by sequencing in a study of T cells in Graves' hyperthyroidism and ophthalmopathy. The TCR beta CDR3 regions underwent amplification using RNA transcripts as the source. HTBI primers were the set used in a first-round RT-PCR of the TCR CDR3. Each CDR3 protein is one row after TCRdb ran MiXCR on the multiplex PCR reads. The sample consists of hundreds of thousands of distinct CDR3 sequences, approximately 15% of them appearing once. Stable Graves' hyperthyroidism meant no ophthalmopathy progression within 18 months. Each patient was aged 18 to 65 and had newly diagnosed hyperthyroidism of under 2 months' duration. Thyroid ultrasound and orbital computed tomography, with clinical symptoms and serum thyroxine and TRAb, informed diagnoses. This clonotype has at least ten counts. Its antigen is not known. Whole-study results and caveats: In blood, most of the thyroid clonotypes expanded above 0.001 were also present.

This receptor was taken from a woman in her thirties with Graves' hyperthyroidism. Specimen: blood.

The CDR3 reads CASSRIADRANIQYF. The CDR3 DNA is TGTGCCAGCAGTCGAATCGCGGACAGGGCCAACATTCAGTACTTC. The chain has TRBV12-3 or TRBV12-4 and TRBJ2-4; 8 bases line up with TRBD1. With 5 bases clipped from V and 7 bases from J, the junction kept 10 bases outside the gene matches. This CDR3 is 15 amino acids long.